The 32 T cell receptor beta chains in this list originate from one sample, sequenced in a study of post-analysis software for immune sequencing data. General study results and limits: The five TRBV segments detected at higher frequency in patients than in controls included TRBV5-6, TRBV5-1 and TRBV20-1.

Built from TCR beta cDNA, the libraries had unique molecular identifiers in them. TCRdb reprocessed the PCR reads via MiXCR and lists one record per CDR3 protein. The data contain some 260,000 distinct CDR3 sequences, approximately 34% of them singletons. These receptors have no identified antigens. The sequenced sample consisted of blood. The receptors derive from a girl under 18 with multiple sclerosis.

In its sample, this clonotype was seen a few times. This may come from a read error, since a much larger clone is one base off. This chain links TRBV20-1 with TRBJ2-5; D might be TRBD1 (6 bases). This CDR3 contains 17 residues. Germline V lookup: CDR1 DFQATT, CDR2 SNEGSKA (reference sequence). CDR3 region: CSASSGHFISYQEAQYF. CDR3 nucleotides: TGCAGTGCTAGCTCGGGACACTTCATCTCCTACCAAGAGGCCCAGTACTTC.

In this sample, this clonotype turned up many times. The genes are TRBV7-2 and TRBJ1-2; D unresolved. This CDR3 has 13 residues. With 0 bases removed from V and 2 bases from J, the gap between germline ends came to 4 bases. Germline values: CDR1 SGHTA, CDR2 FQGNSA. CDR3 bases: TGTGCCAGCAGCTTAGCGGGGAACTATGGCTACACCTTC. Encoded protein: CASSLAGNYGYTF.

V and J are TRBV6-1 and TRBJ2-1; D is perhaps TRBD2 (5 bases). The tail of the sequence fits TRBJ2-7 better, so the J call may be wrong. Germline V gives CDR1 MNHNS, CDR2 SASEGT. This CDR3 is 13 amino acids long. DNA for the CDR3: TGTGCCAGCACTGGGAGTAGGTACAATGAGCAGTACTTC. Its translation is CASTGSRYNEQYF.

This clonotype was detected ten times or more. The chain is built from TRBV4-1 and TRBJ2-1; D gene uncertain. Trimming removed 4 bases from V and 0 bases from J, with 13 bases in between. This CDR3 comprises 16 residues. Germline assignment: CDR1 MGHRA and CDR2 YSYEKL. The CDR3 bases are TGCGCCAGCAGCCCCACCCCGCGTCCCTCCTACAATGAGCAGTTCTTC. It codes for CASSPTPRPSYNEQFF.

As to this clonotype: This sequence may be a read error, since a much larger clone differs from it by one base. The V and J genes are TRBV11-2 and TRBJ2-4; maybe TRBD1 (6 bases). Per germline, CDR1 SGHAT and CDR2 FQNNGV. The length of the CDR3 is 16 residues. The ends were cut back, 0 bases at V and 4 bases at J, with 13 bases in the middle. CDR3 in DNA: TGTGCCAGCAGCTTAGACGAGGGGGTCCCTAAAAACATTCAGTACTTC. As protein: CASSLDEGVPKNIQYF.

This clonotype was seen at least ten times. The V and J genes are TRBV20-1 and TRBJ1-1; D unresolved. This CDR3 has 15 amino acids. The germline V and J ends were trimmed by 2 bases and 1 base, with 14 bases remaining between them. CDR1 DFQATT and CDR2 SNEGSKA come from the germline V gene (reference sequence). This chain's CDR3 is CSARRPWGSNTEAFF. The CDR3 DNA reads TGCAGTGCTAGACGCCCTTGGGGTTCGAACACTGAAGCTTTCTTT.

The rearrangement links TRBV6-6 to TRBJ2-5, with TRBD2 matching over 9 bases. The CDR3 runs 15 residues. Germline lookup yields CDR1 MNHNY and CDR2 SVGAGI (reference sequence). V shed 7 bases, J shed 4 bases, and the junction held 10 bases outside the gene matches. The DNA for the CDR3 is TGTGCCAGCAATCTTAGCGGGAGCCCTCTAGAGACCCAGTACTTC. It yields the protein CASNLSGSPLETQYF.

Many counts were recorded for this clonotype. The chain combines TRBV6-5 with TRBJ2-4, with D unclear. The CDR3 runs 17 residues. V shed 0 bases and J shed 5 bases, with 17 bases lying between them. Germline V gene sequence: CDR1 MNHEY, CDR2 SVGAGI. CDR3 loop: CASSYSNGKGYENIQYF. In DNA, the CDR3 is TGTGCCAGCAGTTACTCGAATGGGAAAGGTTACGAAAACATTCAGTACTTC.

In this sample, this clonotype turned up many times. This sequence joins TRBV5-1 and TRBJ2-1, with 9 bases fitting TRBD2. This CDR3 has 17 amino acids. Germline V gene data show CDR1 as SGHRS and CDR2 as YFSETQ. Trimming cost V 0 bases and J 0 bases; bases outside gene matches: 4. CDR3 sequence reads: CASSLAPSGDSYNEQFF. Here the CDR3 DNA reads TGCGCCAGCAGCTTGGCCCCTAGCGGGGACTCCTACAATGAGCAGTTCTTC.

This clonotype was observed once. The gene calls are TRBV4-1 and TRBJ2-1, with 7 nucleotides matching TRBD1. This CDR3 has 16 amino acids. J gave up 2 bases and V 3 bases, and 7 bases lay outside the gene matches. The V gene's germline CDR1 is MGHRA and CDR2 YSYEKL. This CDR3 is CASSHTSGQTYNEQFF. Written as DNA, the CDR3 is TGCGCCAGCAGCCATACGTCGGGACAGACCTACAATGAGCAGTTCTTC.

This clonotype was seen ten or more times. V gene TRBV29-1 combines with J gene TRBJ1-2; maybe TRBD1 (6 bases). Deletions cut 7 bases from V and 6 bases from J, with 21 bases between. Germline V gene sequence: CDR1 SQVTM, CDR2 ANQGSEA. The CDR3 contains 14 residues. CDR3 region: CSANLMTGANGYTF. DNA of the CDR3: TGCAGCGCCAACCTTATGACGGGGGCTAATGGCTACACCTTC.

The chain recombines TRBV7-9 with TRBJ2-4; 8 bases fit TRBD2. The CDR3 sequence is 14 residues long. Germline V gene data show CDR1 as SEHNR and CDR2 as FQNEAQ (reference sequence). V lost 2 bases and J lost 13; bases outside the gene matches: 10. Here the CDR3 reads CASSLSGREEKQYF. CDR3 nucleotide sequence: TGTGCCAGCAGCTTAAGTGGGCGGGAGGAGAAGCAGTACTTC.

To note about this clonotype: Since a much larger clone is just one base distant, this may be a read error. CDR3 nucleotides: TGCGCCAGCCAGAAGAGGGGCACCTATGGCTACACCTTC. It specifies CASQKRGTYGYTF. The chain has TRBV5-1 and TRBJ1-2; tentatively, D is TRBD1 (5 bases). This CDR3 is built from 13 residues. The V and J ends lost 7 bases and 4 bases respectively, with 14 bases between them. In germline, CDR1 is SGHRS, CDR2 YFSETQ.

The sample holds a few counts of this clonotype. The gene calls are TRBV20-1 and TRBJ2-1, with TRBD2 identical over 14 bases. The germline V gene has CDR1 DFQATT and CDR2 SNEGSKA (reference sequence). Trimming at V came to 3 bases and at J to 9 bases, leaving 4 bases not matched to a gene. CDR3 length equals 14 residues. In nucleotides, the CDR3 is TGCAGTGCTAGGGGACTAGCGGGAGACGGTGAGCAGTTCTTC. This gives the protein CSARGLAGDGEQFF.

In regard to this clonotype: A much larger clone sits a single nucleotide away, making a read error possible. CDR3 nucleotide sequence: TGTGCCAGTAGCCAAGAAGGAGGAGCCCCTCACAATGAGCAGTTCTTC. Its protein product is CASSQEGGAPHNEQFF. This rearrangement joins TRBV4-2 to TRBJ2-1, with D possibly matching TRBD2 (5 bases). The CDR3 has 16 residues. Germline CDR1 is LGHNA and CDR2 is YNFKEQ.

At least ten counts were recorded for this clonotype. The chain joins TRBV29-1 to TRBJ2-5, with 7 bases aligning to TRBD1. This CDR3 spans 12 amino acids. Losses at the gene ends were 6 bases for V and 7 bases for J; bases not matched to a gene: 8. Germline V gene lookup returns CDR1 SQVTM and CDR2 ANQGSEA. The CDR3 bases are TGCAGCGTCGGGACAGAACTGGGGACCCAGTACTTC. This translates into CSVGTELGTQYF.

This clonotype turned up a few times. This rearrangement joins TRBV18 to TRBJ1-5, with D maybe TRBD1 (6 bases). The CDR3 runs 14 residues. Germline CDR1 reads KGHSH; CDR2 reads LQKENI. V lost 2 bases to trimming and J lost 4 bases, with 9 bases between them. CDR3 sequence reads: CASSPSTGNQPQHF. CDR3 coding DNA: TGTGCCAGCTCACCATCGACAGGAAATCAGCCCCAGCATTTT.

A few counts support this clonotype. The rearrangement uses TRBV7-2 and TRBJ1-6; D remains ambiguous. The V end was cut by 6 bases, the J end by 8 bases, with 17 bases between. The germline V gene has CDR1 SGHTA and CDR2 FQGNSA. CDR3 length: 15 residues. The CDR3 bases are TGTGCCAGCAGACCTATAGGAATTACAGATTCACCCCTCCACTTT. Encoded protein: CASRPIGITDSPLHF.

This clonotype was counted many times. This chain links TRBV9 with TRBJ2-3, with unresolved D. The CDR3 length is 13 residues. The germline V gene has CDR1 SGDLS and CDR2 YYNGEE. V lost 3 bases and J 8 bases, leaving 13 bases between the germline ends. CDR3 amino acids: CASSGSSTGTQYF. The CDR3, as DNA: TGTGCCAGCAGCGGCTCAAGCACGGGTACGCAGTATTTT.

This clonotype has a count of ten or more. The gene calls are TRBV5-1 and TRBJ1-1; unclear D gene. Per germline, CDR1 SGHRS and CDR2 YFSETQ. This CDR3 contains 14 residues. V was shortened by 4 bases and J by 4 bases, with 14 bases between the two germline ends. This CDR3 reads CASSLQTGATEAFF. CDR3 DNA: TGCGCCAGCAGCCTCCAGACGGGAGCCACTGAAGCTTTCTTT. The full variable domain, completed using reference TRBV5-1 and TRBJ1-1, is KAGVTQTPRYLIKTRGQQVTLSCSPISGHRSVSWYQQTPGQGLQFLFEYFSETQRNKGNFPGRFSGRQFSNSRSEMNVSTLELGDSALYLCASSLQTGATEAFFGQGTRLTVV.

Of note for this clonotype: This may arise from a read error, as a much more abundant clone is one base away. The rearrangement links TRBV27 to TRBJ1-4, with 8 bases matching TRBD1. The CDR3 extends over 15 amino acids. Germline V gene lookup returns CDR1 MNHEY and CDR2 SMNVEV (reference sequence). CDR3 sequence: CASREDRADNEKRFF. CDR3 in DNA: TGTGCCAGCCGCGAGGACAGGGCGGATAATGAAAAACGGTTTTTT.

V is TRBV6-1 and J is TRBJ1-4; maybe TRBD1 (6 bases). Germline CDR1 is MNHNS and CDR2 is SASEGT. This CDR3 has 14 residues. The ends were cut back, 6 bases at V and 8 bases at J, with 16 bases in the middle. The DNA of the CDR3 is TGTGCCAGCAGAAGACAGGCCGGGGGAGAAAAACTGTTTTTT. Translated: CASRRQAGGEKLFF.

Concerning this clonotype: The junction differs from germline at one of its ends, possibly a read error. This chain connects TRBV3-1 to TRBJ2-3; D unclear. CDR1 is LGHDT and CDR2 is YNNKEL in the germline V gene (reference sequence). CDR3 size: 13 residues. The CDR3 sequence is CAGSKFNTDTQYF. CDR3 nucleotides: TGTGCCGGCAGCAAATTTAACACAGATACGCAGTATTTT.

As for this clonotype: A read error may produce the germline difference seen at one junction end. This chain links TRBV3-1 with TRBJ2-4; 10 nucleotides match TRBD2. This CDR3 contains 20 residues. Germline CDR1 is LGHDT and CDR2 is YNNKEL (reference sequence). CDR3 in amino acids: CANSQDVLAGAEIAKNIQYF. CDR3 nucleotide sequence: TGTGCCAACAGCCAAGATGTGCTAGCGGGGGCCGAGATAGCCAAAAACATTCAGTACTTC.

The V call is TRBV10-3, the J call TRBJ1-4, with 8 nucleotides matching TRBD1. This CDR3 spans 14 amino acids. V was pared by 7 bases and J by 7 bases, with 8 bases of the junction left unmatched. Germline lookup yields CDR1 ENHRY and CDR2 SYGVKD. In DNA form, the CDR3 reads TGTGCCATCAAATCGGACAGGGATGGTGAAAAACTGTTTTTT. Protein sequence: CAIKSDRDGEKLFF.

The rearrangement joins TRBV28 to TRBJ1-2; D perhaps matches TRBD1 (6 bases). Trimming removed 7 bases from V and 7 bases from J, with 22 bases in between. This CDR3 has 15 amino acids. Germline V CDR1 and CDR2: MDHEN, SYDVKM. The DNA of the CDR3 is TGTGCCAGCACTGAAGGGGGAAAAGGTCCCCCTGGCTACACCTTC. Protein sequence: CASTEGGKGPPGYTF.

On this clonotype itself: This may come from a read error, since a much larger clone is one base off. The chain joins TRBV29-1 to TRBJ2-6; D call uncertain. Germline V gene data show CDR1 as SQVTM and CDR2 as ANQGSEA. V was pared by 4 bases and J by 0 bases, with 4 bases between. The CDR3 is made up of 13 amino acids. CDR3 amino acids: CSVGASGANVLTF. As DNA, the CDR3 is TGCAGCGTTGGGGCCTCTGGGGCCAACGTCCTGACTTTC.

The chain employs TRBV29-1 and TRBJ2-1; 8 positions agree with TRBD2. The CDR3 loop spans 13 amino acids. V lost 5 bases to trimming and J lost 5 bases; unmatched junction nucleotides: 5. Germline V gene sequence: CDR1 SQVTM, CDR2 ANQGSEA. Here the CDR3 DNA reads TGCAGCGTTAGCGGGAGCGTCCACAATGAGCAGTTCTTC. As protein: CSVSGSVHNEQFF.

V is TRBV5-4 and J is TRBJ2-1, with TRBD1 matching over 9 bases. With V trimmed by 4 bases and J by 7 bases, 9 bases remained unmatched. This CDR3 contains 15 residues. In germline, CDR1 is SGHNT, CDR2 YYREEE (reference sequence). In DNA, the CDR3 is TGTGCCAGCAGCGGGGGGACAGGGATGGTAAATGAGCAGTTCTTC. Translated: CASSGGTGMVNEQFF.

This chain uses TRBV5-1 with TRBJ2-7; 9 bases are shared with TRBD1. The length of the CDR3 is 14 residues. The V gene's germline CDR1 is SGHRS and CDR2 YFSETQ. Unmatched junction bases numbered 8, after V lost 7 bases and J lost 3 bases. The CDR3 is CASGRGQGGYEQYF. For the CDR3, the DNA is TGCGCCAGCGGCCGGGGACAGGGAGGCTACGAGCAGTACTTC.

This clonotype came up many times. V gene TRBV7-9 combines with J gene TRBJ2-5; 8 nucleotides match TRBD1. Germline V gene data show CDR1 as SEHNR and CDR2 as FQNEAQ (reference sequence). V lost 7 bases, J lost 4 bases, and 5 bases stayed unmatched. This CDR3 contains 13 residues. CDR3 DNA: TGTGCCAGCAAGGCCAGGGGGCGAGAGACCCAGTACTTC. It codes for CASKARGRETQYF.

This clonotype was detected ten times or more. The chain recombines TRBV20-1 with TRBJ1-2, with 7 bases identical to TRBD1. Trimming cost V 3 bases and J 0 bases; bases outside gene matches: 4. This CDR3 has 14 amino acids. Germline CDR1 reads DFQATT; CDR2 reads SNEGSKA (reference sequence). CDR3 region: CSARGTEPNYGYTF. The DNA for the CDR3 is TGCAGTGCTAGGGGGACAGAACCTAACTATGGCTACACCTTC.